Sequencing of this T cell receptor beta chain was carried out in a study of PD-1 blockade in classical Hodgkin lymphoma. Study-wide findings and caveats: Unlike CD8+ TCR diversity, which did not rise significantly by C4D1, CD4+ TCR diversity did. TCR diversity at baseline was reported to be reduced in newly diagnosed patients relative to healthy donors.

Relapse was seen in all patients after autologous stem cell transplantation, and brentuximab vedotin exposure was variable. This clone was seen a single time. Antigen specificity is unknown. CDR1 and CDR2 (germline): SGHVS, FNYEAQ. The CDR3 has 18 amino acids. The ends were cut back, 2 bases at V and 0 bases at J, with 17 bases in the middle. Libraries were prepared by immunoSEQ multiplex PCR; TCRdb keeps only in-frame clonotypes and omits some of them. The table records more than 50,000 clones, approximately 90% of them present only once. The sequence came from a human donor with classical Hodgkin lymphoma. The chain couples TRBV7-6 to TRBJ1-5; possible D gene TRBD1, 6 bases. Material: peripheral blood mononuclear cells (PBMCs), obtained at baseline. CDR3 region: CASSLSRGAGLSNQPQHF. CDR3 sequence (DNA): TGTGCCAGCAGCTTAAGTCGGGGGGCAGGCCTTAGCAATCAGCCCCAGCATTTT.